This is a list of T cell receptor beta chains from one sample in a study of blood T cells in healthy people across ages. TCRdb processed the 5' RACE reads anew with MiXCR; each CDR3 protein has one entry. The sample lists more than 800,000 distinct CDR3 sequences; under 30% were seen once. The sample comprised blood. Receptor source: an elderly woman in good health. CDR3s include the opening cysteine and the closing phenylalanine or tryptophan. The order of the fields is CDR3 length, D gene, V gene, J gene, clone size, CDR3 DNA, CDR3 protein. D genes are given only for firm matches. A row's size may be missing; if present it is once, few, many or a size class.

15	TRBD1	TRBV4-3	TRBJ1-2	many	TGCGCCAGCAGCCAAGTAACCGGGACAGCCTATGGCTACACCTTC	CASSQVTGTAYGYTF
19	-	TRBV7-2	TRBJ1-4	few	TGTGCCAGCAGCTTAGAGCCCCCCAATATGGGTACCTGGGATAAAAAACTGTTTTTT	CASSLEPPNMGTWDKKLFF
18	-	TRBV7-9	TRBJ2-3	-	TGTGCCAGCAGCGCCGGGCTGTTGCGCGGGTCTTCGCCAGATACGCAGTATTTT	CASSAGLLRGSSPDTQYF
16	-	TRBV4-2	TRBJ2-7	few	TGTGCCAGCAGCCAAGAGCGGGGCAGCCCGGCCTACGAGCAGTACTTC	CASSQERGSPAYEQYF
14	-	TRBV27	TRBJ2-3	many	TGTGCCAGCAGTTGGACTCCCGGACTAGATACGCAGTATTTT	CASSWTPGLDTQYF
18	-	TRBV28	TRBJ2-6	few	TGTGCCAGCAATTCGGAAGGGGGTCGGAGCTCTGGGGCCAACGTCCTGACTTTC	CASNSEGGRSSGANVLTF
14	TRBD1	TRBV3-1	TRBJ2-1	many	TGTGCCAGCAGCCAAGCGGGACCAGGGGGTGAGCAGTTCTTC	CASSQAGPGGEQFF
13	-	TRBV3-1	TRBJ1-1	few	TGTGCCAGCAGCCAAGAAAGTGACACTGAAGCTTTCTTT	CASSQESDTEAFF
16	-	TRBV2	TRBJ2-1	few	TGTGCCAGCAGTCCCCTTCGGACAGCTACCTACAATGAGCAGTTCTTC	CASSPLRTATYNEQFF
16	-	TRBV11-3	TRBJ1-4	few	TGTGCCAGCAGCTTAGGTGGTACGGCAACTAATGAAAAACTGTTTTTT	CASSLGGTATNEKLFF
14	-	TRBV30	TRBJ1-2	few	TGTGCCTGGACCCTCGCCCCACAGGGTGGTGGCTACACCTTC	CAWTLAPQGGGYTF
13	-	TRBV2	TRBJ1-2	few	TGTGCCAGCACCCCTGGCCCGGGCCATGGCTACACCTTC	CASTPGPGHGYTF
15	-	TRBV2	TRBJ2-1	few	TGTGCCAGCAGTGAGTTCGGACCATCGTACAATGAGCAGTTCTTC	CASSEFGPSYNEQFF
13	-	TRBV20-1	TRBJ1-1	many	TGCAGTGCTAGCCACCGGCCAGGGACGCCAGCTTTCTTT	CSASHRPGTPAFF
15	TRBD1	TRBV27	TRBJ2-7	-	TGTGCCAGCAGTCCCGGGACAGGAGTTTACTACGAGCAGTACTTC	CASSPGTGVYYEQYF
14	TRBD1	TRBV7-2	TRBJ1-6	many	TGTGCCAGCAGTCGGACAGGGGGATATTCACCCCTCCACTTT	CASSRTGGYSPLHF
14	-	TRBV11-2	TRBJ1-4	few	TGTGCCAGCAGCTCCCGGCCGGACGGTGAAAAACTGTTTTTT	CASSSRPDGEKLFF
13	TRBD2	TRBV7-2	TRBJ2-5	many	TGTGCCAGCAACTGGGGGGGTTCGGAGACCCAGTACTTC	CASNWGGSETQYF
13	TRBD1	TRBV3-1	TRBJ1-6	few	TGTGCCAGCGAAAGACAGGGAGATTCACCCCTCCACTTT	CASERQGDSPLHF
15	-	TRBV6-1	TRBJ2-1	many	TGTGCCAGCAGAGGTTCAGGGAGCTCCTACAATGAGCAGTTCTTC	CASRGSGSSYNEQFF
15	-	TRBV11-3	TRBJ2-4	-	TGTGCCGGCAGCAGGACCGGGATCCCCAAAAACATTCAGTACTTC	CAGSRTGIPKNIQYF
15	TRBD2	TRBV5-1	TRBJ2-3	many	TGCGCCAGCAGCGCCGGGCTAGCGGGCACAGATACGCAGTATTTT	CASSAGLAGTDTQYF
14	TRBD1	TRBV5-6	TRBJ1-2	-	TGTGCCAGCAGCAACCGACAGGGGACCTATGGCTACACCTTC	CASSNRQGTYGYTF
16	-	TRBV20-1	TRBJ2-2	-	TGCAGTGCTAGAGGTGCGGGCCAGGGCGGCACCGGGGAGCTGTTTTTT	CSARGAGQGGTGELFF
13	-	TRBV9	TRBJ1-1	many	TGTGCCAGCAGCGTTACCCCGAACACTGAAGCTTTCTTT	CASSVTPNTEAFF
15	-	TRBV27	TRBJ1-1	-	TGTGCCAGCAGTTTAGGGACCACCCCCAACACTGAAGCTTTCTTT	CASSLGTTPNTEAFF
12	-	TRBV21-1	TRBJ1-1	-	TGTGCCAGCAGCAAAAGGAACACTGAAGCTTTCTTT	CASSKRNTEAFF
14	-	TRBV12-3/TRBV12-4	TRBJ2-1	-	TGTGCCAGCACCTCCCCGGGCGTCGACAGGGAGCAGTTCTTC	CASTSPGVDREQFF
13	-	TRBV3-1	TRBJ1-1	-	TGTGCCAGCAGCCAAGGGGGGAGGCAAGGAGCTTTCTTT	CASSQGGRQGAFF
16	-	TRBV20-1	TRBJ2-7	many	TGCAGTGCTACCCAGAGGGGGACTACCCCCCCCTACGAGCAGTACTTC	CSATQRGTTPPYEQYF
15	-	TRBV6-2/TRBV6-3	TRBJ2-3	few	TGTGCCAGCAACTCCAGACGTACTAGCACAGATACGCAGTATTTT	CASNSRRTSTDTQYF
16	-	TRBV7-2	TRBJ2-6	-	TGTGCCAGCAGCTTAGGTTTCGGGGGTCGGACCAACGTCCTGACTTTC	CASSLGFGGRTNVLTF
15	-	TRBV29-1	TRBJ2-7	-	TGCAGCGCTATGTCGGGGACTCGTGCCCCCTACGAGCAGTACTTC	CSAMSGTRAPYEQYF
14	-	TRBV12-3/TRBV12-4	TRBJ1-5	many	TGTGCCAGCAGTAGACAGGCTCAGATGCAGCCCCAGCATTTT	CASSRQAQMQPQHF
14	TRBD1	TRBV7-2	TRBJ1-2	-	TGTGCCAGCAGCTTCGGGACAGGGCCCCTGGAGGGCACCTTC	CASSFGTGPLEGTF
15	-	TRBV18	TRBJ2-3	few	TGTGCCAGCTCACCACCCGGAACAGGGCGAGATACGCAGTATTTT	CASSPPGTGRDTQYF